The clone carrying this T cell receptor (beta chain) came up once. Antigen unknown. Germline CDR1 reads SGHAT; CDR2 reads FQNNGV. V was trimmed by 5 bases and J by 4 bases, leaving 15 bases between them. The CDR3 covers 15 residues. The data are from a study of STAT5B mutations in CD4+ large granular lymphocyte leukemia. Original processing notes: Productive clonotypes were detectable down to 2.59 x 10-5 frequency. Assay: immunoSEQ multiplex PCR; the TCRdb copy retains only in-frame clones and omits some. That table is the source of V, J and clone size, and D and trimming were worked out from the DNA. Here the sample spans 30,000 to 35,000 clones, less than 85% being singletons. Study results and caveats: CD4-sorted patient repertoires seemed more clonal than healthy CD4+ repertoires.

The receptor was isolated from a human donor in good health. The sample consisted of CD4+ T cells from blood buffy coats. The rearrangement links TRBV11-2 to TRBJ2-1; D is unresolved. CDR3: CASSPPPYGYNEQFF. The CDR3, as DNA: TGTGCCAGCAGCCCACCTCCGTATGGTTACAATGAGCAGTTCTTC. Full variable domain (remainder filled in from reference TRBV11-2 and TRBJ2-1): EAGVAQSPRYKIIEKRQSVAFWCNPISGHATLYWYQQILGQGPKLLIQFQNNGVVDDSQLPKDRFSAERLKGVDSTLKIQPAKLEDSAVYLCASSPPPYGYNEQFFGPGTRLTVL.